A single sample gave rise to the 21 T cell receptor beta chains below, sequenced in a study of T cell repertoires in cytomegalovirus infection. These receptors' antigens are unknown. One entry per CDR3 protein, called by TCRdb with MiXCR from the reads. This table has approximately 70,000 distinct CDR3 sequences, 20% to 25% appearing once. The sequencing used CD8+ T cells from cultured PBMCs, collected from culture after CMV antigen stimulation. The receptors were sampled from a human donor in good health (CMV status not recorded). Some clones in this sample may be carry-over from other donors' samples.

The chain couples TRBV6-1 to TRBJ2-7; no firm D call. V dropped 3 bases and J dropped 3 bases, with 9 bases sitting between them. In germline, CDR1 is MNHNS, CDR2 SASEGT. The CDR3 spans 13 residues. CDR3 protein: CASSEAFFYEQYF. CDR3 in DNA: TGTGCCAGCAGTGAGGCATTTTTCTACGAGCAGTACTTC.

Only a few counts were recorded for this clonotype. The V call is TRBV6-5, the J call TRBJ1-1, with 7 bases identical to TRBD1. The length of the CDR3 is 15 residues. The trim removed 6 bases at V and 3 bases at J, leaving 10 bases unmatched. Germline V lookup: CDR1 MNHEY, CDR2 SVGAGI. The CDR3 sequence is CASRPTGPGDTEAFF. In nucleotides, the CDR3 is TGTGCCAGCAGACCGACAGGGCCGGGGGACACTGAAGCTTTCTTT.

The chain is built from TRBV7-2 and TRBJ2-4, with TRBD1 matching over 7 bases. Trimming removed 1 base from V and 5 bases from J; junction bases left unmatched: 8. The CDR3 has 16 amino acids. Germline CDR1 and CDR2: SGHTA and FQGNSA. CDR3: CASSLEPAGGENIQYF. CDR3 sequence (DNA): TGTGCCAGCAGCTTAGAACCGGCAGGGGGTGAAAACATTCAGTACTTC.

This clonotype was seen only a few times. The chain joins TRBV12-3 or TRBV12-4 to TRBJ2-7; TRBD1 aligns across 7 bases. With 6 bases clipped from V and 4 bases from J, the junction kept 6 bases outside the gene matches. This CDR3 has 13 amino acids. The chain's CDR3 is CASRGQSFYEQYF. The CDR3 DNA is TGTGCCAGCAGGGGACAGAGTTTTTACGAGCAGTACTTC.

The table lists this clonotype with a few counts. The chain is built from TRBV27 and TRBJ2-7, with unresolved D. Trimming cost V 4 bases and J 6 bases, with 13 bases left between them. The CDR3 covers 13 residues. Germline V gene lookup returns CDR1 MNHEY and CDR2 SMNVEV (reference sequence). CDR3 nucleotides: TGTGCCAGCAGTTCCCAGGTCCCTCTCGAGCAGTACTTC. As protein: CASSSQVPLEQYF.

V is TRBV7-2 and J is TRBJ2-3, with 12 bases identical to TRBD2. Germline V gene lookup returns CDR1 SGHTA and CDR2 FQGNSA. The ends lost 5 bases at V and 10 bases at J; junction bases unmatched: 10. CDR3 size: 15 residues. The chain's CDR3 is CASSPLAGGPSAQYF. DNA of the CDR3: TGTGCCAGCAGCCCTCTAGCGGGGGGGCCCAGCGCGCAGTATTTT.

Here the CDR3 reads CASRGVPPPYNEQFF. The DNA of the CDR3 is TGTGCCAGCAGAGGGGTTCCGCCACCCTACAATGAGCAGTTCTTC. The chain employs TRBV6-1 and TRBJ2-1, with a possible D match to TRBD1 (5 bases). V was pared by 6 bases and J by 2 bases, with 14 bases between. This CDR3 has 15 residues. Germline V gene data show CDR1 as MNHNS and CDR2 as SASEGT.

The chain carries TRBV12-3 or TRBV12-4 and TRBJ1-5; D is perhaps TRBD1 (6 bases). CDR3 size: 15 residues. Trimming took off 5 bases at V and 3 bases at J, with 14 bases between the two ends. The CDR3 spells CASSKATGFNQPQHF. The CDR3 coding sequence is TGTGCCAGCAGTAAAGCGACAGGTTTCAATCAGCCCCAGCATTTT.

This chain links TRBV11-2 with TRBJ1-2, with 7 nucleotides matching TRBD1. J lost 2 bases, V lost 5 bases, and 8 bases had no gene match. Germline V gene data show CDR1 as SGHAT and CDR2 as FQNNGV. The CDR3 is 15 amino acids. The DNA of the CDR3 is TGTGCCAGCAGCGGTCGGGACAGCCTGAACTATGGCTACACCTTC. Translating gives CASSGRDSLNYGYTF. The full variable domain, in which reference TRBV11-2 and TRBJ1-2 provide the parts outside the CDR3, is EAGVAQSPRYKIIEKRQSVAFWCNPISGHATLYWYQQILGQGPKLLIQFQNNGVVDDSQLPKDRFSAERLKGVDSTLKIQPAKLEDSAVYLCASSGRDSLNYGYTFGSGTRLTVV.

This clonotype was counted a few times. The V gene is TRBV19, the J gene TRBJ1-5; D uncertain. V was clipped by 7 bases and J by 4 bases, with 8 bases between them. The V gene's germline CDR1 is LNHDA and CDR2 SQIVND (reference sequence). CDR3 length: 12 residues. CDR3 sequence reads: CASKLDNQPQHF. The CDR3 DNA reads TGTGCCAGTAAATTGGATAATCAGCCCCAGCATTTT.

In this sample, this clonotype turned up once. V usage is TRBV6-1 and J usage is TRBJ2-7; a possible D gene is TRBD1 (7 bases). The germline gives CDR1 MNHNS, CDR2 SASEGT. The CDR3 spans 17 residues. V lost 0 bases, J lost 4 bases, and 19 bases lay in between. In nucleotides, the CDR3 is TGTGCCAGCAGTGAAGCGCTTCGGGGGACAGCAATTTACGAGCAGTACTTC. Its protein product is CASSEALRGTAIYEQYF.

This chain uses TRBV4-1 with TRBJ1-2, with 9 bases fitting TRBD1. Losses at the gene ends were 3 bases for V and 1 base for J; bases not matched to a gene: 9. The CDR3 sequence is 17 residues long. Germline V CDR1 and CDR2: MGHRA, YSYEKL. The CDR3 sequence: CASSQRPMDRGNYGYTF. CDR3 sequence (DNA): TGCGCCAGCAGCCAGAGGCCTATGGACAGGGGTAACTATGGCTACACCTTC.

The sample holds a few counts of this clonotype. The chain uses TRBV7-2 and TRBJ1-2; a possible D gene is TRBD1 (6 bases). This CDR3 is built from 16 residues. The V end was cut by 2 bases, the J end by 3 bases, with 16 bases between. Germline-derived CDR1 and CDR2 are SGHTA and FQGNSA. This CDR3 is CASSLFNIRGDYGYTF. CDR3 DNA: TGTGCCAGCAGCTTATTTAATATCAGGGGTGACTATGGCTACACCTTC. Complete variable domain (other parts from reference TRBV7-2 and TRBJ1-2): GAGVSQSPSNKVTEKGKDVELRCDPISGHTALYWYRQSLGQGLEFLIYFQGNSAPDKSGLPSDRFSAERTGGSVSTLTIQRTQQEDSAVYLCASSLFNIRGDYGYTFGSGTRLTVV.

This clonotype was seen only a few times. The chain has TRBV7-9 and TRBJ2-7, with TRBD1 matching over 8 bases. The CDR3 sequence is 14 residues long. CDR1 SEHNR and CDR2 FQNEAQ come from the germline V gene (reference sequence). Trimming at V came to 6 bases and at J to 3 bases, leaving 7 bases not matched to a gene. The CDR3 here is CASRRPGQDYEQYF. For the CDR3, the DNA is TGTGCCAGCAGACGACCGGGACAGGACTACGAGCAGTACTTC.

This clonotype has more than one count but fewer than ten. The rearrangement joins TRBV7-3 to TRBJ2-1; 7 nucleotides align to TRBD2. The germline V gene has CDR1 SGHTA and CDR2 FQGTGA. Trimming cost V 4 bases and J 4 bases; bases outside gene matches: 10. This CDR3 contains 16 residues. The CDR3 nucleotides are TGTGCCAGCAGCTACCTAGCGGCCGTCCCTTACAATGAGCAGTTCTTC. Residues: CASSYLAAVPYNEQFF.

The V call is TRBV7-8, the J call TRBJ1-1; D may be TRBD1 (5 bases). This CDR3 comprises 12 residues. CDR1 is SGHVS and CDR2 is FQNEAQ in the germline V gene. Trimming removed 5 bases at V and 4 bases at J, with 8 bases between. The CDR3 nucleotides are TGTGCCAGCAGCGCCAGGGTCACTGAAGCTTTCTTT. Translation: CASSARVTEAFF.

V gene TRBV6-5 combines with J gene TRBJ2-2; D may correspond to TRBD1 or TRBD2 (5 bases each). Germline V gene lookup returns CDR1 MNHEY and CDR2 SVGAGI. The CDR3 spans 16 residues. V was pared by 4 bases and J by 2 bases, with 14 bases between. Here the CDR3 DNA reads TGTGCCAGCAGTTTCGGGGACGGCCTAAACACCGGGGAGCTGTTTTTT. Protein sequence: CASSFGDGLNTGELFF.

This clonotype was seen at least ten times. The V gene is TRBV7-8, the J gene TRBJ2-3; 9 nucleotides align to TRBD2. There are 16 residues in the CDR3. Germline V gene lookup returns CDR1 SGHVS and CDR2 FQNEAQ. V gave up 2 bases and J gave up 1 base; unmatched junction bases: 4. CDR3: CASSLWGGGGTDTQYF. In DNA, the CDR3 is TGTGCCAGCAGCTTATGGGGCGGGGGGGGCACAGATACGCAGTATTTT.

The DNA of the CDR3 is TGTGCCAGCATGGAGGGCTTCACTGAAGCTTTCTTT. Translation gives CASMEGFTEAFF. This rearrangement joins TRBV25-1 to TRBJ1-1; no clear D gene. Trimming cost V 7 bases and J 4 bases, with 10 bases left between them. Germline CDR1 reads MGHDK; CDR2 reads SYGVNS. CDR3 length: 12 residues.

V usage is TRBV15 and J usage is TRBJ1-3; D gene ambiguous. Trimming shortened V by 1 base and J by 0 bases, and 7 bases separated the two germline ends. The CDR3 is 15 residues long. The V gene's germline CDR1 is LNHNV and CDR2 YYDKDF (reference sequence). This CDR3 is CATSRGRSSGNTIYF. For the CDR3, the DNA is TGTGCCACCAGCAGAGGACGGTCCTCTGGAAACACCATATATTTT.

The chain employs TRBV7-2 and TRBJ1-5; 7 bases line up with TRBD1. V gave up 4 bases and J gave up 0 bases; unmatched junction bases: 3. CDR3 size: 15 residues. CDR1 and CDR2 from the germline V gene are SGHTA and FQGNSA. Here the CDR3 DNA reads TGTGCCAGCAGCTGGGACAGTAATAGCAATCAGCCCCAGCATTTT. Translated, it gives CASSWDSNSNQPQHF. The full variable domain, with the rest looked up from reference TRBV7-2 and TRBJ1-5, is GAGVSQSPSNKVTEKGKDVELRCDPISGHTALYWYRQSLGQGLEFLIYFQGNSAPDKSGLPSDRFSAERTGGSVSTLTIQRTQQEDSAVYLCASSWDSNSNQPQHFGDGTRLSIL.